One sample yielded the 25 T cell receptor beta chains listed below, sequenced in a study of blood T cell repertoires in COVID-19. Using immunoSEQ multiplex PCR, the repertoire was profiled, and TCRdb retains in-frame clones only, with some absent. The sample yields 250,000 to 350,000 clones, about 90% seen once. Sequenced input: peripheral blood. Source of these receptors: a woman aged 50 to 65 who had recovered from COVID-19.

With respect to this clone: Additional DNA sequences in this sample encode the identical CDR3. V is TRBV27 and J is TRBJ1-2, with D possibly matching TRBD1 (6 bases). The germline gives CDR1 MNHEY, CDR2 SMNVEV (reference sequence). Deletions cut 6 bases from V and 4 bases from J, with 12 bases between. The CDR3 loop spans 13 amino acids. In nucleotides, the CDR3 is TGTGCCAGCAGATTCAGGGGCGGCTATGGCTACACCTTC. Amino acid sequence: CASRFRGGYGYTF.

The CDR3 sequence is CASSISSSVTEAFF. DNA of the CDR3: TGTGCCAGTAGTATCTCCTCGTCGGTCACTGAAGCTTTCTTT. The rearrangement joins TRBV19 to TRBJ1-1, with D unclear. V was pared by 3 bases and J by 4 bases, with 12 bases between. Looked up from germline, CDR1 is LNHDA and CDR2 is SQIVND (reference sequence). The CDR3 totals 14 residues.

The V gene is TRBV19, the J gene TRBJ2-1; 8 bases map to TRBD2. The CDR3 is 15 amino acids. CDR1 and CDR2 (germline): LNHDA, SQIVND (reference sequence). The ends lost 6 bases at V and 0 bases at J; junction bases unmatched: 4. This CDR3 reads CASSHGTSSYNEQFF. CDR3 nucleotide sequence: TGTGCCAGTAGCCACGGGACTAGCTCCTACAATGAGCAGTTCTTC. Drawing the rest from reference TRBV19 and TRBJ2-1, the complete variable domain is DGGITQSPKYLFRKEGQNVTLSCEQNLNHDAMYWYRQDPGQGLRLIYYSQIVNDFQKGDIAEGYSVSREKKESFPLTVTSAQKNPTAFYLCASSHGTSSYNEQFFGPGTRLTVL.

This chain connects TRBV15 to TRBJ2-7; 9 nucleotides agree with TRBD1. J gave up 4 bases and V 1 base, and 5 bases lay outside the gene matches. CDR3 length: 15 residues. Germline V CDR1 and CDR2: LNHNV, YYDKDF (reference sequence). Here the CDR3 reads CATSRGTGAGYEQYF. CDR3 bases: TGTGCCACCAGCAGAGGGACAGGGGCTGGATACGAGCAGTACTTC.

The sample holds a few counts of this clone. The chain carries TRBV7-2 and TRBJ2-5; D perhaps matches TRBD2 (5 bases). Trimming left V 6 bases short and J 4 bases short, with 12 bases between. Germline CDR1 and CDR2: SGHTA and FQGNSA. CDR3 length equals 13 residues. CDR3 in amino acids: CASRGRGSETQYF. DNA for the CDR3: TGTGCCAGCAGGGGAAGAGGGTCAGAGACCCAGTACTTC. Combining the CDR3 with reference TRBV7-2 and TRBJ2-5 gives the whole variable domain GAGVSQSPSNKVTEKGKDVELRCDPISGHTALYWYRQSLGQGLEFLIYFQGNSAPDKSGLPSDRFSAERTGGSVSTLTIQRTQQEDSAVYLCASRGRGSETQYFGPGTRLLVL.

This rearrangement joins TRBV9 to TRBJ1-2; possible D gene TRBD1, 5 bases. V lost 1 base to trimming and J lost 7 bases, with 8 bases between them. The germline gives CDR1 SGDLS, CDR2 YYNGEE. The CDR3 is made up of 12 amino acids. CDR3 nucleotides: TGTGCCAGCAGCGTAACCGGGGGTGGCTACACCTTC. As protein: CASSVTGGGYTF. Full variable domain (missing parts from reference TRBV9 and TRBJ1-2): DSGVTQTPKHLITATGQRVTLRCSPRSGDLSVYWYQQSLDQGLQFLIQYYNGEERAKGNILERFSAQQFPDLHSELNLSSLELGDSALYFCASSVTGGGYTFGSGTRLTVV.

The chain uses TRBV10-3 and TRBJ2-3, with 7 bases fitting TRBD2. CDR1 is ENHRY, CDR2 SYGVKD, per germline. The CDR3 length is 17 residues. The V segment lost 4 bases and the J segment 0 bases; nucleotides outside the gene matches: 10. This CDR3 is CAISVGTTATSTDTQYF. CDR3 bases: TGTGCCATCAGTGTGGGGACTACCGCAACTAGCACAGATACGCAGTATTTT.

This chain connects TRBV5-1 to TRBJ2-4, with TRBD1 as a possible D gene (5 bases). Germline assignment: CDR1 SGHRS and CDR2 YFSETQ. This CDR3 is 18 amino acids long. Trimming removed 4 bases from V and 0 bases from J, with 20 bases in between. The CDR3 DNA reads TGCGCCAGCAGCCCCTCAACCACAGGTTTTCTAGCCAAAAACATTCAGTACTTC. Protein sequence: CASSPSTTGFLAKNIQYF.

The chain combines TRBV11-2 with TRBJ1-1; 8 bases agree with TRBD1. The germline CDR1 and CDR2 sequences are SGHAT and FQNNGV. J was trimmed by 3 bases and V by 2 bases; bases with no gene match: 17. The CDR3 is 19 residues long. CDR3 amino acids: CASSLFWRGPTGDDTEAFF. Here the CDR3 DNA reads TGTGCCAGCAGCTTATTTTGGCGGGGCCCGACAGGGGATGACACTGAAGCTTTCTTT.

This clone was observed a single time. This chain uses TRBV18 with TRBJ2-1; TRBD2 is a possible D gene (6 bases). V lost 3 bases and J 9 bases, leaving 15 bases between the germline ends. The CDR3 runs 14 residues. Germline V CDR1 and CDR2: KGHSH, LQKENI. The DNA for the CDR3 is TGTGCCAGCTCACCTCTGACCTCGGAGGGTGAGCAGTTCTTC. Protein product: CASSPLTSEGEQFF.

This chain uses TRBV18 with TRBJ1-4; D gene uncertain. The CDR3 sequence is 15 residues long. Germline V gene sequence: CDR1 KGHSH, CDR2 LQKENI. Trimming pared 1 base from V and 0 bases from J, leaving 6 bases between. The CDR3 reads CASSPRLSTNEKLFF. CDR3 sequence (DNA): TGTGCCAGCTCACCACGACTGTCAACTAATGAAAAACTGTTTTTT. The whole variable domain, filled in from reference TRBV18 and TRBJ1-4, reads NAGVMQNPRHLVRRRGQEARLRCSPMKGHSHVYWYRQLPEEGLKFMVYLQKENIIDESGMPKERFSAEFPKEGPSILRIQQVVRGDSAAYFCASSPRLSTNEKLFFGSGTQLSVL.

This sequence joins TRBV7-3 and TRBJ2-1; the match to TRBD2 covers 10 bases. CDR1 is SGHTA, CDR2 FQGTGA, per germline. The CDR3 is 17 residues long. The trim removed 1 base at V and 4 bases at J, leaving 7 bases unmatched. The CDR3 coding sequence is TGTGCCAGCAGCTTAAGGGGAGCGGGAGGGCCGTACAATGAGCAGTTCTTC. This translates into CASSLRGAGGPYNEQFF.

This clone was counted a few times. The chain links TRBV5-5 to TRBJ1-2; D is perhaps TRBD1 (6 bases). The CDR3 is made up of 14 amino acids. V was cut by 0 bases and J by 3 bases, with 9 bases left in between. Germline V gives CDR1 SGHKS, CDR2 YYEKEE (reference sequence). In DNA form, the CDR3 reads TGTGCCAGCAGCTTGGGAGGGGGGGACTATGGCTACACCTTC. The encoded protein is CASSLGGGDYGYTF.

Notes on this clone: Other DNA sequences in this specimen translate into the identical CDR3. This chain joins TRBV18 and TRBJ1-1, with TRBD1 identical over 7 bases. The junction had 2 bases not matched to a gene; V was cut back by 3 bases and J by 4 bases. The germline V gene encodes CDR1 KGHSH and CDR2 LQKENI. The CDR3 has 13 amino acids. CDR3 in DNA: TGTGCCAGCTCACCGGCAGGGGGCACTGAAGCTTTCTTT. This translates into CASSPAGGTEAFF.

This clone was detected only once. The genes are TRBV27 and TRBJ2-2; D might be TRBD2 (6 bases). V lost 1 base to trimming and J lost 5 bases, with 17 bases between them. Germline CDR1 is MNHEY and CDR2 is SMNVEV (reference sequence). The CDR3 spans 17 residues. DNA for the CDR3: TGTGCCAGCAGTTTATTCGCGGGACCTCCGGGGACCGGGGAGCTGTTTTTT. Amino acids: CASSLFAGPPGTGELFF.

The V and J genes are TRBV28 and TRBJ1-2, with 8 bases fitting TRBD1. CDR1 is MDHEN, CDR2 SYDVKM, per germline. V lost 5 bases to trimming and J lost 8 bases; unmatched junction nucleotides: 16. The CDR3 loop spans 16 amino acids. The CDR3 nucleotides are TGTGCCAGCAGTCGACTTGCCTCGGACAGGGCCGGAGGCTACACCTTC. Translating it yields CASSRLASDRAGGYTF.

The chain employs TRBV6-5 and TRBJ1-2, with 7 bases aligning to TRBD1. With V trimmed by 5 bases and J by 8 bases, 5 bases remained unmatched. Germline V gene sequence: CDR1 MNHEY, CDR2 SVGAGI. The CDR3 consists of 12 residues. CDR3 in DNA: TGTGCCAGCAGTCCTACAGGGGACGGCTACACCTTC. Translated, it gives CASSPTGDGYTF.

The rearrangement uses TRBV7-2 and TRBJ2-1; TRBD1 is a possible D gene (6 bases). This CDR3 is 13 amino acids long. CDR1 and CDR2 from the germline V gene are SGHTA and FQGNSA. V gave up 5 bases and J gave up 10 bases, with 15 bases separating them. CDR3 bases: TGTGCCAGCAGCACCCTCCAGGGACACGAGCAGTTCTTC. It yields the protein CASSTLQGHEQFF.

V gene TRBV15 combines with J gene TRBJ2-3; 12 bases match TRBD1. The trim removed 4 bases at V and 4 bases at J, leaving 6 bases unmatched. The germline CDR1 and CDR2 sequences are LNHNV and YYDKDF (reference sequence). The CDR3 spans 16 residues. CDR3 nucleotides: TGTGCCACCAGCAACCCCGGGACAGGGGGCGCAGATACGCAGTATTTT. It translates to CATSNPGTGGADTQYF.

The chain employs TRBV10-3 and TRBJ2-3; possible D gene TRBD2, 5 bases. Germline V CDR1 and CDR2: ENHRY, SYGVKD. The germline V and J ends were trimmed by 3 bases and 2 bases, with 12 bases remaining between them. The CDR3 runs 15 residues. CDR3 sequence (DNA): TGTGCCATCAGTGAAGCCGGGGTTAACACAGATACGCAGTATTTT. It is translated as CAISEAGVNTDTQYF.

The J gene is TRBJ2-4, the V gene TRBV20-1; a weak D match, TRBD2 (7 bases). CDR1 DFQATT and CDR2 SNEGSKA come from the germline V gene (reference sequence). Deletions cut 3 bases from V and 0 bases from J, with 21 bases between. The CDR3 length is 18 residues. CDR3: CSASSAGAAILAKNIQYF. In DNA, the CDR3 is TGCAGTGCTAGTTCCGCGGGGGCTGCCATTCTAGCCAAAAACATTCAGTACTTC.

The chain has TRBV10-3 and TRBJ2-7; D may be TRBD2 (5 bases). Germline V CDR1 and CDR2: ENHRY, SYGVKD. With 7 bases removed from V and 2 bases from J, the gap between germline ends came to 12 bases. CDR3 length: 13 residues. This CDR3 is CAITYDGTYEQYF. DNA of the CDR3: TGTGCCATCACCTATGACGGGACCTACGAGCAGTACTTC.

This chain joins TRBV5-1 and TRBJ1-4; a weak D match, TRBD1 (5 bases). The length of the CDR3 is 16 residues. V was clipped by 2 bases and J by 2 bases, with 13 bases between them. Germline loops: CDR1 SGHRS, CDR2 YFSETQ. DNA of the CDR3: TGCGCCAGCAGCTTCCAGGGATTTGCGACTAATGAAAAACTGTTTTTT. This gives the protein CASSFQGFATNEKLFF.

The J gene is TRBJ1-4, the V gene TRBV19, with D possibly matching TRBD1 (6 bases). Trimming removed 4 bases from V and 3 bases from J, with 12 bases in between. The CDR3 consists of 15 residues. In germline, CDR1 is LNHDA, CDR2 SQIVND (reference sequence). The CDR3 sequence: CASSKGGRANEKLFF. For the CDR3, the DNA is TGTGCCAGTAGTAAAGGGGGTAGGGCTAATGAAAAACTGTTTTTT. The full variable domain, in which reference TRBV19 and TRBJ1-4 provide the parts outside the CDR3, is DGGITQSPKYLFRKEGQNVTLSCEQNLNHDAMYWYRQDPGQGLRLIYYSQIVNDFQKGDIAEGYSVSREKKESFPLTVTSAQKNPTAFYLCASSKGGRANEKLFFGSGTQLSVL.

This clone was seen a handful of times. The V call is TRBV5-4, the J call TRBJ2-1, with D perhaps matching TRBD1 (6 bases). Germline CDR1 SGHNT, CDR2 YYREEE (reference sequence). The CDR3 totals 16 residues. V was shortened by 3 bases and J by 0 bases, with 13 bases between the two germline ends. CDR3 residues: CASSWGQRFSYNEQFF. In DNA form, the CDR3 reads TGTGCCAGCAGCTGGGGGCAGCGGTTCTCCTACAATGAGCAGTTCTTC.